The sequence of this T cell receptor (beta chain) was determined in a study of molecular identifiers for immune sequencing clone quantification. Study-level results: Over 98% of effector molecules, yet under 1% of naive-cell molecules, were held by clones above 20 RNA copies.

This clonotype has a count of ten or more. The antigen is unknown. V was trimmed by 4 bases and J by 5 bases, leaving 21 bases between them. CDR3 length equals 16 residues. Germline CDR1 ENHRY, CDR2 SYGVKD. TCRdb called the PCR reads again in MiXCR, with one record for every CDR3 protein. Altogether some 650,000 distinct CDR3 sequences are present, just under 20% being singletons, with the ten largest covering roughly 0.9%. The rearrangement uses TRBV10-3 and TRBJ2-7; tentatively, D is TRBD1 (6 bases). Sequencing input: naive CD8+ T cells from blood, with Jurkat cell RNA spiked in. The subset was: FACS-sorted CD8+CD4-CCR7+CD45RA+ naive T cells. The receptor comes from a human donor in good health. Some libraries in this study had Jurkat cell RNA spiked in. The CDR3 reads CAISVPRKGGGNEQYF. The DNA of the CDR3 is TGTGCCATCAGTGTTCCCCGGAAGGGTGGGGGCAACGAGCAGTACTTC.